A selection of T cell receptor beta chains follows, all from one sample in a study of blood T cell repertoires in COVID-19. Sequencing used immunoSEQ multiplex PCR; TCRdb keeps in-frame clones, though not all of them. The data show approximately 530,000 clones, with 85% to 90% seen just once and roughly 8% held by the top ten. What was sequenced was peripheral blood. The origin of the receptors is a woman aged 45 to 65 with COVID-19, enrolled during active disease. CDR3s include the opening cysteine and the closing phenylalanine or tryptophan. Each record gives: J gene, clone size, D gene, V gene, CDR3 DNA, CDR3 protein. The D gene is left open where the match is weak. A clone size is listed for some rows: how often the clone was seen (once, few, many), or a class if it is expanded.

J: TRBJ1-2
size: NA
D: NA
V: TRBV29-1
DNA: TGCAGCGTTCTCAGGGGCCCAAACGCCACCTTC
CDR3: CSVLRGPNATF

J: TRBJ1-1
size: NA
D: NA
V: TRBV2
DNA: TGTGCCAGTACCCCCCCAGAGAACACTGAAGCTTTCTTT
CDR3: CASTPPENTEAFF

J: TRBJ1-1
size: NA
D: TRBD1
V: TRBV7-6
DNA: TGTGCCAGCAGCCCTCCCCGGACAGGGGGCGATGGCACTGAAGCTTTCTTT
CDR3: CASSPPRTGGDGTEAFF

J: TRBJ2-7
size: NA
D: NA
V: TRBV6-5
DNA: TGTGCCAGCAGTTACTCCCTCAAGAGAGGCGACGAGCAGTACTTC
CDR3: CASSYSLKRGDEQYF

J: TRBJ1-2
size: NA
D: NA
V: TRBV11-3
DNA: TGTGCCAGCAGCTTTAGAAATGGAGATGGCTACACCTTC
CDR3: CASSFRNGDGYTF

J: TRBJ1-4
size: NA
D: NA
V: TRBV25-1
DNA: TGTGCCAGCAGTCCAGGGGCTGAAAAACTGTTTTTT
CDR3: CASSPGAEKLFF

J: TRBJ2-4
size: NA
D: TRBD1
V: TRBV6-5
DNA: TGTGCCAGCAGCCTAGGGGGCCTAGCCAAAAACATTCAGTACTTC
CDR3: CASSLGGLAKNIQYF

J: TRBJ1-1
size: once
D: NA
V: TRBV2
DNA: TGTGCCAGCAGTCGGGACGGCGGGAGGGAGGCTTTCTTT
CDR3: CASSRDGGREAFF

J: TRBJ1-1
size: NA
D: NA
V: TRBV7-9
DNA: TGTGCCAGCAGCCCGGATCCCGGGACTGAAGCTTTCTTT
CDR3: CASSPDPGTEAFF

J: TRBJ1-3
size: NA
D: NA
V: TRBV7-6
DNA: TGTGCCAGCAGCCCCCAAACAGGCTCTGGAAACACCATATATTTT
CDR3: CASSPQTGSGNTIYF

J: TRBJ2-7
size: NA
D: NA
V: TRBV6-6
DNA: TGTGCCAGCAGCTATCTACAGGCGAACTACGAGCAGTACTTC
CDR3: CASSYLQANYEQYF

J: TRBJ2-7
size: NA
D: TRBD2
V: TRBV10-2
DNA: TGCGCCAGCAGTGAGGATAGCGGGGGGCGAGAGCAGTACTTC
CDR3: CASSEDSGGREQYF

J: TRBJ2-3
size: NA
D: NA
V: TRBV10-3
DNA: TGTGCCATCAGTGATGGGGCCCGTCGAGATACGCAGTATTTT
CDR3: CAISDGARRDTQYF

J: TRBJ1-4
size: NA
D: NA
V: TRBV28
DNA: TGTGCCAGCAGTTATCCGGGGGGACGGCCTAATGAAAAACTGTTTTTT
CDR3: CASSYPGGRPNEKLFF

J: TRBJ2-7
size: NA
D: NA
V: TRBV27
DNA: TGTGCCAGCAGTCTTCAGGGCAGGGCAGCCGAGCAGTACTTC
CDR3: CASSLQGRAAEQYF

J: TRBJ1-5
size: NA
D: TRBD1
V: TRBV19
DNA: TGTGCCAGTAGTCCACAGGGGAGCTATCAGCCCCAGCATTTT
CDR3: CASSPQGSYQPQHF

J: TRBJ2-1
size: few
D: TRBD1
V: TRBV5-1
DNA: TGCGCCAGCAGCCCCGGGACAGATTCCTACAATGAGCAGTTCTTC
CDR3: CASSPGTDSYNEQFF

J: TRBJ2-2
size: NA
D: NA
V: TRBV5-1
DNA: TGCGCCAGCAGCTTGAGGGAGGCCGGGGAGCTGTTTTTT
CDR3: CASSLREAGELFF

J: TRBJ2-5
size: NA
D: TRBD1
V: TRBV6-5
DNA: TGTGCCAGCAGTTACTCGACAGGGGGGACCCAGTACTTC
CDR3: CASSYSTGGTQYF

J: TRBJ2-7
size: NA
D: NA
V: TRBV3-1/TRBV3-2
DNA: TGTGCCAGCAGCCTCGGTAAACCCTACGAGCAGTACTTC
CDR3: CASSLGKPYEQYF

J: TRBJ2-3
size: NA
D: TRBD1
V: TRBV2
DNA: TGTGCCAGCAGCCCCGACAGGGCCCTCCAGAAGACAGATACGCAGTATTTT
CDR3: CASSPDRALQKTDTQYF

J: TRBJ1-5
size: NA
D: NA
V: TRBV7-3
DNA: TGTGCCAGCAGCAGCTTAGACTCAGTCCCCCCGGCGGAGCCCCAGCATTTT
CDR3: CASSSLDSVPPAEPQHF

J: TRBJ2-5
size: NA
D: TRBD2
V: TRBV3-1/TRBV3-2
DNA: TGTGCCAGCAGCCAAGGCCTGTTTCAAAACCACCGACTAGCGGGAGAGACCCAGTACTTC
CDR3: CASSQGLFQNHRLAGETQYF

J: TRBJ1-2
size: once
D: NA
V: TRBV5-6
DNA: TGTGCCAGCAGCTTGGCAAAATATGGCTACACCTTC
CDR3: CASSLAKYGYTF

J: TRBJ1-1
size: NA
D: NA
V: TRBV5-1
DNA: TGCGCCAGCAGCTTGGCGGGGGGGTTGGCTGAAGCTTTCTTT
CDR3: CASSLAGGLAEAFF

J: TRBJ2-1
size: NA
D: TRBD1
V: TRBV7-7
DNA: TGTGCCAGCAGCCTTTCCGGGACAGGGGATGGTGAGCAGTTCTTC
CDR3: CASSLSGTGDGEQFF

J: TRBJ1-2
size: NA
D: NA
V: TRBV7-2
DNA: TGTGCCAGCAGCATTACCAGCTATGGCTACACCTTC
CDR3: CASSITSYGYTF

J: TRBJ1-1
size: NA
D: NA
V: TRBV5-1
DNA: TGCGCCAGCAGCTTAAGCAGGGGCGCAGGAACTGAAGCTTTCTTT
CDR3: CASSLSRGAGTEAFF

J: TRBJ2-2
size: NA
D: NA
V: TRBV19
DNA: TGTGCCAGTAGTCCAGGGGCAGACACCGGGGAGCTGTTTTTT
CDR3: CASSPGADTGELFF

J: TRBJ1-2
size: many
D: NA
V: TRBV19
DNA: TGTGCCAGTAGTATTGCGGCCCCCGGGGGTGGCTACACCTTC
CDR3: CASSIAAPGGGYTF

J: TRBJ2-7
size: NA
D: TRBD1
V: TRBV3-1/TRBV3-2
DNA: TGTGCCAGCAGCCTTCCTGGACAGGGGGCACGATACGAGCAGTACTTC
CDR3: CASSLPGQGARYEQYF

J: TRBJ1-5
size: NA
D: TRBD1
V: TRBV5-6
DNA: TGTGCCAGCAGCTTGGGGACAGGGGCTAGTCAGCCCCAGCATTTT
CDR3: CASSLGTGASQPQHF

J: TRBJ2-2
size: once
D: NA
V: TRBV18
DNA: TGTGCCAGCTCACCAAGGGGTCCGCGGGGCTACACCGGGGAGCTGTTTTTT
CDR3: CASSPRGPRGYTGELFF

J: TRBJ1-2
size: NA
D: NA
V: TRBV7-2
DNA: TGTGCCAGCCACGGGGATTTTAACTATGGCTACACCTTC
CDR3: CASHGDFNYGYTF

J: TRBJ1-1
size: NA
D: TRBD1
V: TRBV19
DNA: TGTGCCAGTAGTATAAACAGGGGGATCACTGAAGCTTTCTTT
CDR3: CASSINRGITEAFF

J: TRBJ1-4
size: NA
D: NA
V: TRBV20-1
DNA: TGCAGTGCTAGTTCAGGGCTGGAGGAAAAACTGTTTTTT
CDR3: CSASSGLEEKLFF

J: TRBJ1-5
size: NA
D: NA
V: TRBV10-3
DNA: TGTGCCATCAGTGAGTCGGGGAGGGACGCTAGCAATCAGCCCCAGCATTTT
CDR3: CAISESGRDASNQPQHF

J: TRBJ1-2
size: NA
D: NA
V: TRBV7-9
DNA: TGTGCCAGCAGCCGGGCGGCAGGGAGGGAGGATGGCTACACCTTC
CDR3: CASSRAAGREDGYTF

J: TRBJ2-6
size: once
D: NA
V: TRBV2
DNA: TGTGCCAGCAGTGAGTTTGGGGGGGCCACTGGGGCCAACGTCCTGACTTTC
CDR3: CASSEFGGATGANVLTF

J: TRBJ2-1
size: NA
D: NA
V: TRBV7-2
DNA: TGTGCCAGCAGCTTAGTGGGCTCCGGCTTAGTTGAGCAGTTCTTC
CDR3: CASSLVGSGLVEQFF

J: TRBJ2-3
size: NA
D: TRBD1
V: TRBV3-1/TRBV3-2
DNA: TGTGCCAGCAGCCAATTGGGGACAGGGGCAGATACGCAGTATTTT
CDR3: CASSQLGTGADTQYF

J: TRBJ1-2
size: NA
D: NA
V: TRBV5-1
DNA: TGCGCCAGCAGCCCAACCCCAGGGAACTATGGCTACACCTTC
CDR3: CASSPTPGNYGYTF

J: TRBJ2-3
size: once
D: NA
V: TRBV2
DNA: TGTGCCAGCAGGGGGACTGGTGGGGATACGCAGTATTTT
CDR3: CASRGTGGDTQYF

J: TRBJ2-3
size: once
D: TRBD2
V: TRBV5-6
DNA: TGTGCCAGCAGCCGAGTACTAGCGGGGGGGCCGCTTTCGACGGATACGCAGTATTTT
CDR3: CASSRVLAGGPLSTDTQYF

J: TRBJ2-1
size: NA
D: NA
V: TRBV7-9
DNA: TGTGCCAGCAGCTTGAATGTCCGGGACAATGAGCAGTTCTTC
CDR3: CASSLNVRDNEQFF

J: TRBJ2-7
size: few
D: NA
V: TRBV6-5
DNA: TGTGCCAGCAGTTACTCATATACAGCCTGGGAGCAGTACTTC
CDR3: CASSYSYTAWEQYF

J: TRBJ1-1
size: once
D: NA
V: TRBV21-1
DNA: TGTGCCAGCAGCAAAGACGGGGGGGCGGGTGAAGCTTTCTTT
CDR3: CASSKDGGAGEAFF

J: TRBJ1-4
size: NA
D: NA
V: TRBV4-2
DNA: TGTGCCAGCAGCCGAGTTGGAGGAGCAACTAATGAAAAACTGTTTTTT
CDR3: CASSRVGGATNEKLFF

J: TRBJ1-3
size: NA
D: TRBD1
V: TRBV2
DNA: TGTGCCAGCAGTGAAGCGCGGGGACAGCTTGGAAACACCATATATTTT
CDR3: CASSEARGQLGNTIYF

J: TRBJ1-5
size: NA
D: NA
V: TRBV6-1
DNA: TGTGCCAGCAGTGACAGGGCAATAAGTCAGCCCCAGCATTTT
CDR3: CASSDRAISQPQHF

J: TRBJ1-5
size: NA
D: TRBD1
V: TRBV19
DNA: TGTGCCAGTAGCTGGGGACAGCACAATCAGCCCCAGCATTTT
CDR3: CASSWGQHNQPQHF

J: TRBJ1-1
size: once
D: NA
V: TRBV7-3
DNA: TGTGCCAGCAGCTTAAACGGGGGGCGAACTGAAGCTTTCTTT
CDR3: CASSLNGGRTEAFF

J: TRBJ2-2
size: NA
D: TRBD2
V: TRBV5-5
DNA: TGTGCCAGCAGCGCCCGGACTAGCACCAACACCGGGGAGCTGTTTTTT
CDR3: CASSARTSTNTGELFF

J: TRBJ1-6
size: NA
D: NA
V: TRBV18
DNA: TGTGCCAGCTCACCAGCACGCCCCGGGGTTGGAGACTCACCCCTCCACTTT
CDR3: CASSPARPGVGDSPLHF